Below, one TCR beta chain is given with its context. Its antigen is unidentified. This entry comes from a study of T cell responses to AZD1222 COVID-19 vaccine. Findings and caveats of the study: Increased Spike-specific TCR breadth and depth were observed after two AZD1222 doses. With dominance at 160-218 and 743-854, vaccine-associated CD4 TCRs spanned spike. The donor cohort was predominantly white British with a female majority, and clonal diversity may have been underestimated.

The table came from immunoSEQ multiplex PCR; TCRdb's copy has only in-frame clones and leaves some out. Altogether approximately 160,000 clones are present, approximately 93% being singletons, with the ten largest covering more than 0.8%. The junction had 14 bases not matched to a gene; V was cut back by 7 bases and J by 12 bases. CDR3 length: 13 amino acids. From germline, CDR1 is MNHEY and CDR2 SMNVEV (reference sequence). Sample: peripheral blood, taken on day 0 of AZD1222 vaccination. The chain is built from TRBV27 and TRBJ1-1; 7 bases are shared with TRBD1. The TCR originated in an adult in good health. CDR3 in amino acids: CASNIYSGGMPFF. In DNA form, the CDR3 reads TGTGCCAGCAATATTTACTCAGGGGGTATGCCTTTCTTT.